This is a list of T cell receptor beta chains from one sample in a study of T cell responses to AZD1222 COVID-19 vaccine. Libraries were prepared by immunoSEQ multiplex PCR; TCRdb keeps only in-frame clonotypes and omits some of them. The repertoire holds under 150,000 clones, with 70% to 90% as singletons. The sequencing used peripheral blood, collected on day 0 of AZD1222 vaccination. All receptors derive from an adult in good health. Each CDR3 is given with its conserved first and last residue. D genes are given only for firm matches. Rows may omit the clone size; those that give it use once, few, many or a size class.

>TRBJ1-1|TRBD1|TRBV19|-
TGTGCCAGTCATGGGGCAGGGGGTAGGACGAGGAACACTGAAGCTTTCTTT
CASHGAGGRTRNTEAFF
>TRBJ1-6|-|TRBV28|few
TGTGCCAGCAGTTTAGGGGCCCTACCGGCCCTCCACTTT
CASSLGALPALHF
>TRBJ1-2|-|TRBV11-2|once
TGTGCCAGCAGCTCACTGACAGGCGGCTATGGCTACACCTTC
CASSSLTGGYGYTF
>TRBJ1-2|-|TRBV4-1|-
TGCGCCAGCAGCCAAGAGCAGGGGCCGGGGTATGGCTACACCTTC
CASSQEQGPGYGYTF
>TRBJ2-3|-|TRBV12-3/TRBV12-4|-
TGTGCCAGCAGTTTTTGGGGTGGCACGCAGTATTTT
CASSFWGGTQYF
>TRBJ2-7|-|TRBV21-1|once
TGTGCCAGCAGTTTGCAAATAACCTACGAGCAGTACTTC
CASSLQITYEQYF
>TRBJ2-1|-|TRBV29-1|-
TGCAGCGTCGTGCAGGGGATAAACAATGAGCAGTTCTTC
CSVVQGINNEQFF
>TRBJ2-7|TRBD1|TRBV7-2|-
TGTGCCAGCAGCTCCCAGGGGACAGGGCCCTACGAGCAGTACTTC
CASSSQGTGPYEQYF
>TRBJ2-3|TRBD2|TRBV7-8|-
TGTGCCAGCAGCTCTAGCGGGGGGCAGGTAGATACGCAGTATTTT
CASSSSGGQVDTQYF
>TRBJ1-2|-|TRBV28|-
TGTGCCGCGGAAGGCGTTAACTATGGCTACACCTTC
CAAEGVNYGYTF
>TRBJ2-7|-|TRBV19|-
TGTGCCAGTAGTAGGGAGCACTACTACGAGCAGTACTTC
CASSREHYYEQYF
>TRBJ1-6|-|TRBV28|-
TGTGCCAGCAGTTCTGGGAATTCACCCCTCCACTTT
CASSSGNSPLHF
>TRBJ1-6|-|TRBV5-1|-
TGCGCCAGCAGCTTGCAGGGAGCAAAATCACCCCTCCACTTT
CASSLQGAKSPLHF
>TRBJ2-5|TRBD1|TRBV2|-
TGTGCCAGCAGCCGGGACAGGGGCTCGGAGACCCAGTACTTC
CASSRDRGSETQYF
>TRBJ1-2|TRBD1|TRBV6-5|-
TGTGCCAGCAGGAGACCGGGACAGGGTTCCTATGGCTACACCTTC
CASRRPGQGSYGYTF